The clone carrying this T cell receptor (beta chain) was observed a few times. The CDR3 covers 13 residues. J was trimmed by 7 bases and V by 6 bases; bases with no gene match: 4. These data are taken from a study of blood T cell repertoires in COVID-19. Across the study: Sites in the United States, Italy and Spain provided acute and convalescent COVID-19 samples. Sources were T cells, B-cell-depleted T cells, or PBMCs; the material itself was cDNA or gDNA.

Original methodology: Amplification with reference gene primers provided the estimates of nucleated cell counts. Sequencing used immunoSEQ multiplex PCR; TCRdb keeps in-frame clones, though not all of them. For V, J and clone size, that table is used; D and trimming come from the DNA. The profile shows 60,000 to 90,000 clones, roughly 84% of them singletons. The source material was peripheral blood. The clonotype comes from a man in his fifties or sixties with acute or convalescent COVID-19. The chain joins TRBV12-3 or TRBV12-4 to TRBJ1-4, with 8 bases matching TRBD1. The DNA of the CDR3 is TGTGCCAGCAGGCAGGGGGCAGGTGAAAAACTGTTTTTT. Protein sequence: CASRQGAGEKLFF.